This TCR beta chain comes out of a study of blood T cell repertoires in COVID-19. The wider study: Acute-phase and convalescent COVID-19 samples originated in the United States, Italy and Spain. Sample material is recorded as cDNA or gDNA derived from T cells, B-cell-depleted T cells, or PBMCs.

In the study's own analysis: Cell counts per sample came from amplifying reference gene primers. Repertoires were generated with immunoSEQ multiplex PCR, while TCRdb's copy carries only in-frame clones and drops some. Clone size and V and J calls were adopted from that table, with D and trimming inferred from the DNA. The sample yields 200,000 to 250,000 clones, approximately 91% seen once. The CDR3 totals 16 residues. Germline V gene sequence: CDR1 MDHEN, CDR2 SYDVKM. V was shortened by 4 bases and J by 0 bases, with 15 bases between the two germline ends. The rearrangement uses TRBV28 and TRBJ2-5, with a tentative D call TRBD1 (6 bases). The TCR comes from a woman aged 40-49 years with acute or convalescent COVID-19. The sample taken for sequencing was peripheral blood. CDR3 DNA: TGTGCCAGCAGTTCCGCCCCGGACAGATACCAAGAGACCCAGTACTTC. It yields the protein CASSSAPDRYQETQYF.